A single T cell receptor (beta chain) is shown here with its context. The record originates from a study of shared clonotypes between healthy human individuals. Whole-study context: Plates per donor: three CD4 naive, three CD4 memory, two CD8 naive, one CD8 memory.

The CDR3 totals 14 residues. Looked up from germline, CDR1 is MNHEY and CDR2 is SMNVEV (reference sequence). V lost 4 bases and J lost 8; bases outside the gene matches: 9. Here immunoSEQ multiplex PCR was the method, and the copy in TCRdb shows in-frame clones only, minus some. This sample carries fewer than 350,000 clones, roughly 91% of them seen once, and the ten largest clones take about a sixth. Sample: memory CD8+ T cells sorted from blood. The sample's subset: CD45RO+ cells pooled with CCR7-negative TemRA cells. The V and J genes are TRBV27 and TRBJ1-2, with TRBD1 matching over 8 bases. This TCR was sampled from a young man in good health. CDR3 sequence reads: CASSSTGAELGYTF. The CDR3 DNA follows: TGTGCCAGCAGTTCGACAGGGGCCGAATTGGGCTACACCTTC.